This TCR beta chain was recorded in a study of T-cell reconstitution after alpha-beta-depleted transplantation in children. A TCRbeta library incorporating unique molecular identifiers was prepared. TCRdb re-called the PCR reads through MiXCR, storing one row per CDR3 protein. The sample carries roughly 790,000 distinct CDR3 sequences, roughly 16% recorded once. CDR3 length: 15 amino acids. The germline V and J ends were trimmed by 0 bases and 3 bases, with 10 bases remaining between them. Germline lookup yields CDR1 SGHRS and CDR2 YFSETQ. Study-wide points: Hyperexpanded clones declined; after one year, newly produced T cells mostly supplied diversity. About two months after transplant, alpha-beta T cells reportedly came from several hundred expanded graft clones. The origin of high day-60 TCRbeta diversity in some patients lay in surviving recipient T cells and thymic progenitors.

In this sample, this clonotype turned up many times. What it recognizes is unknown. This rearrangement joins TRBV5-1 to TRBJ2-1, with no clear D. Sequenced here: PBMCs, mostly from graft donor cells, sampled 360 days after TCRalphabeta/CD19-depleted stem cell transplant. This clonotype originated in a male patient between 10 and 17 years old who had a stem cell transplant for acute lymphoblastic leukemia, so the T cells may come from the graft donor. CDR3 region: CASSLEGSHYNEQFF. In nucleotides, the CDR3 is TGCGCCAGCAGCTTGGAGGGCAGTCACTACAATGAGCAGTTCTTC.